This T cell receptor (beta chain) was sequenced for a study of CD8+CD57+ T cells in acquired aplastic anemia. Study as a whole: Sorted CD4+ plus CD8+ cells gave DNA averaging roughly 3 ug.

Patients chosen for sequencing had CD8+CD57+ cells that had expanded, as shown by flow cytometry. Regarding this clonotype: Its matching antigen is unknown.

Germline V gene lookup returns CDR1 SEHNR and CDR2 FQNEAQ (reference sequence). Trimming cost V 1 base and J 1 base, with 10 bases left between them. CDR3 length: 15 amino acids. Genomic DNA, the template, was used for profiling of the TCR beta VDJ and CDR3. TCRdb used MiXCR to reprocess the reads, holding one entry per CDR3 protein. This table has around 250,000 distinct CDR3 sequences, approximately 86% appearing once. Whole-study findings and limits: CD8+ Simpson's diversity showed no significant patient-control difference. Under 35 was the count of CD8+ CDR3 sequences that patients shared with controls.

Sequencing input: sorted CD4+, CD8+, or CD8+CD57+ T cells (not recorded which) from PBMCs. The rearrangement uses TRBV7-9 and TRBJ2-5, with D unclear. The clonotype was recovered from a human donor with aplastic anemia. The CDR3 region has the DNA TGTGCCAGCAGCTTAGAAGCCAAAACCCAAGAGACCCAGTACTTC. Protein: CASSLEAKTQETQYF.